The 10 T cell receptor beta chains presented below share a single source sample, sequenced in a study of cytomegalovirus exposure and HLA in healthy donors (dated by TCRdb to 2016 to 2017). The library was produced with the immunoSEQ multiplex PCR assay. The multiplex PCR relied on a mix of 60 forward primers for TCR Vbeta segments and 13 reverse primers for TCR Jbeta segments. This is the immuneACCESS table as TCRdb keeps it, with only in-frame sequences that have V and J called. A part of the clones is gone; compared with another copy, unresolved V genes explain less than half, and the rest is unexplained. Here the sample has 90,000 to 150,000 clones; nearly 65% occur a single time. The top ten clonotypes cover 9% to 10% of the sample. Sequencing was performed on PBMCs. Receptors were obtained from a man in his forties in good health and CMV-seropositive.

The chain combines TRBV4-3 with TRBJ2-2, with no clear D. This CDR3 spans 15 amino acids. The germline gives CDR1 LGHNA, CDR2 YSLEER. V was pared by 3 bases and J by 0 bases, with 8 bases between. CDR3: CASSHYYSNTGELFF. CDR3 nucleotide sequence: TGCGCCAGCAGCCACTACTACTCGAACACCGGGGAGCTGTTTTTT.

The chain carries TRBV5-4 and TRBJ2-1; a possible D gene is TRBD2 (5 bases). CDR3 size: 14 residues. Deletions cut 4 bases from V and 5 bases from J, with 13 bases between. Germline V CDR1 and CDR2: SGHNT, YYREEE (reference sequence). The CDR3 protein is CASSQAAANNEQFF. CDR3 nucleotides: TGTGCCAGCAGCCAGGCAGCGGCGAACAATGAGCAGTTCTTC.

In DNA, the CDR3 is TGTGCCAGCAGTTATGAGGAGGGAACCTACGAGCAGTACTTC. This encodes CASSYEEGTYEQYF. This chain uses TRBV6-6 with TRBJ2-7; D perhaps matches TRBD2 (6 bases). CDR3 length equals 14 residues. Germline values: CDR1 MNHNY, CDR2 SVGAGI (reference sequence). Deletions cut 3 bases from V and 2 bases from J, with 11 bases between.

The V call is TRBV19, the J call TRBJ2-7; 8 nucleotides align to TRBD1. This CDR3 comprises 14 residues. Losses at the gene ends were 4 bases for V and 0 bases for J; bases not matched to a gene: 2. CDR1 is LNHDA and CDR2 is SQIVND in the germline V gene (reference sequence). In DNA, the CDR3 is TGTGCCAGTAGTAGGACAGGGAGCTCCTACGAGCAGTACTTC. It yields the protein CASSRTGSSYEQYF.

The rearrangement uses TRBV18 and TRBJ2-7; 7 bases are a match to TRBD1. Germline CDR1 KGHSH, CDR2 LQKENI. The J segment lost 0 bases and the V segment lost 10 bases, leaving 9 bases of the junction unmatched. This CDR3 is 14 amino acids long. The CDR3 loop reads CATGQGQSSYEQYF. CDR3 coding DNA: TGTGCCACCGGGCAGGGACAGTCCTCCTACGAGCAGTACTTC.

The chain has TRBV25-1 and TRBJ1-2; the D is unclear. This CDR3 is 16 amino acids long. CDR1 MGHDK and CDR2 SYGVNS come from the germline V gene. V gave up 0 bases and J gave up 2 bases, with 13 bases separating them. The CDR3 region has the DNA TGTGCCAGCAGTGAATATATTGAGGGCGCAAACTATGGCTACACCTTC. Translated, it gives CASSEYIEGANYGYTF.

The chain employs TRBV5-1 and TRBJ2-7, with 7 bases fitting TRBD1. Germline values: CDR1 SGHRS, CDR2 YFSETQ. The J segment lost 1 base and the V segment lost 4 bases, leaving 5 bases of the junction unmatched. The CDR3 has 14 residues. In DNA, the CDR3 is TGCGCCAGCAGCACCTGGGACAGATCCTACGAGCAGTACTTC. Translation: CASSTWDRSYEQYF.

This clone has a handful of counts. The CDR3 DNA is TGCGCCAGCAGCTGGGGGACAGGGTTAGGTGACTATGGCTACACCTTC. This gives the protein CASSWGTGLGDYGYTF. The chain couples TRBV5-1 to TRBJ1-2; 9 bases map to TRBD1. CDR1 and CDR2 (germline): SGHRS, YFSETQ. This CDR3 contains 16 residues. After removal of 3 bases from V and 3 bases from J, the junction contained 9 bases not matched to a gene.

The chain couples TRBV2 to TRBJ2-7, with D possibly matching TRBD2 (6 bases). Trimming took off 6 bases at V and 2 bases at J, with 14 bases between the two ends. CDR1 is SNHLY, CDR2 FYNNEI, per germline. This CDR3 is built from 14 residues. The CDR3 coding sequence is TGTGCCAGCAGCGGAGGGGTCGGGACCTACGAGCAGTACTTC. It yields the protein CASSGGVGTYEQYF. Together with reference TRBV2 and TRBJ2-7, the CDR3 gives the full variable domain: EPEVTQTPSHQVTQMGQEVILRCVPISNHLYFYWYRQILGQKVEFLVSFYNNEISEKSEIFDDQFSVERPDGSNFTLKIRSTKLEDSAMYFCASSGGVGTYEQYFGPGTRLTVT.

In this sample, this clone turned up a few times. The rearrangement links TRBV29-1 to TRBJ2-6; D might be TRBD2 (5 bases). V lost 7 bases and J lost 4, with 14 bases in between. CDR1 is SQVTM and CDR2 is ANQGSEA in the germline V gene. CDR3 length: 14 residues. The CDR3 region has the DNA TGCAGCGCTAGGACCGGGATAGGGGCCAACGTCCTGACTTTC. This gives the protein CSARTGIGANVLTF.